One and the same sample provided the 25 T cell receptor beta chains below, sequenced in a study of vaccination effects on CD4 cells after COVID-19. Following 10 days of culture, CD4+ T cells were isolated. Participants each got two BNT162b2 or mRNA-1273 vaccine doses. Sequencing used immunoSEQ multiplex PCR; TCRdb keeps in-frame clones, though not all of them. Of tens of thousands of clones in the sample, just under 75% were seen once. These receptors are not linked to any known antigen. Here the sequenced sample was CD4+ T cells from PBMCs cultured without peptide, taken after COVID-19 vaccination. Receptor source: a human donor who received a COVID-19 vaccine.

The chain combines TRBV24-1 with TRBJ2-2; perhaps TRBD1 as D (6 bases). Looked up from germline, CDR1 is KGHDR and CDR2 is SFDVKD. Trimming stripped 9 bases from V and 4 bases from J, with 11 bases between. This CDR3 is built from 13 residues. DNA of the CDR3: TGTGCCACCCGAACAGGGACCACCGGGGAGCTGTTTTTT. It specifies CATRTGTTGELFF.

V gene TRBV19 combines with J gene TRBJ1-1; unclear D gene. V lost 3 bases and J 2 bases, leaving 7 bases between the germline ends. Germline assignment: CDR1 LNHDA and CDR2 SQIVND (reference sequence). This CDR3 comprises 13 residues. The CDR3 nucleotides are TGTGCCAGTAGTATCCTCTTCAACACTGAAGCTTTCTTT. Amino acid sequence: CASSILFNTEAFF.

The DNA of the CDR3 is TGTGCCAGCAGCTTAGCACAGGGGCATGGCTACACCTTC. Translation: CASSLAQGHGYTF. The chain couples TRBV7-6 to TRBJ1-2; 7 nucleotides line up with TRBD1. The CDR3 has 13 amino acids. Trimming at V came to 0 bases and at J to 6 bases, leaving 1 base not matched to a gene. The germline gives CDR1 SGHVS, CDR2 FNYEAQ.

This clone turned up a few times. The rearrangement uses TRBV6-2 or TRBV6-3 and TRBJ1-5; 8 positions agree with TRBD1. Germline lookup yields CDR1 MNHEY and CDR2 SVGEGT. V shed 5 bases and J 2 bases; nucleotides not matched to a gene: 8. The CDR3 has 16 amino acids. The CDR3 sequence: CASSNDRGRGNQPQHF. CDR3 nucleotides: TGTGCCAGCAGTAATGACAGGGGTCGGGGCAATCAGCCCCAGCATTTT.

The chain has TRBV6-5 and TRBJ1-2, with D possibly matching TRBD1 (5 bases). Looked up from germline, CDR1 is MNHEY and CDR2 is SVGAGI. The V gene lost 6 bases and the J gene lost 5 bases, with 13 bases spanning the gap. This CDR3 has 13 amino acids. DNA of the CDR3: TGTGCCAGCAGCTGGGACCGACTTTATGGCTACACCTTC. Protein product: CASSWDRLYGYTF.

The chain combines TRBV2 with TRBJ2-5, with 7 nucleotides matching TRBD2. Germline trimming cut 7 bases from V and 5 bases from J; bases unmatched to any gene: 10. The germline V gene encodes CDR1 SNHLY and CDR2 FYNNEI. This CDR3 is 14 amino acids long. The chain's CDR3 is CASTRGLVGETQYF. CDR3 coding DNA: TGTGCCAGCACCCGCGGACTAGTCGGGGAGACCCAGTACTTC.

The CDR3 DNA reads as TGTGCCAGCAGCCGTTCCGGGACAGGGCCGACTAGCGGGGTATCGGGGACCCAGTACTTC. It specifies CASSRSGTGPTSGVSGTQYF. This rearrangement joins TRBV3-1 (or the pseudogene TRBV3-2) to TRBJ2-5; TRBD2 agrees at 11 bases. Germline V CDR1 and CDR2: LGHDT, YNNKEL (reference sequence). This CDR3 has 20 residues. After removal of 4 bases from V and 7 bases from J, the junction contained 23 bases not matched to a gene.

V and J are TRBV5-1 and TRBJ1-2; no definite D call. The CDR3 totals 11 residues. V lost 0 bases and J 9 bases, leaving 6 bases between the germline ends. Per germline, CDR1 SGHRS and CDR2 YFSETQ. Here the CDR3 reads CASSLEGRYTF. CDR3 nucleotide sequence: TGCGCCAGCAGCTTGGAGGGTCGCTACACCTTC.

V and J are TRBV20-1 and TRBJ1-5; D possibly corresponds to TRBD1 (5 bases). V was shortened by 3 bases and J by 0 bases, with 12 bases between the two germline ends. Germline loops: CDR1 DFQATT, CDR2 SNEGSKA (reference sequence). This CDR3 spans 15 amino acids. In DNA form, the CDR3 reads TGCAGTGCTAGTAGGGGACCAAATAGCAATCAGCCCCAGCATTTT. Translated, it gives CSASRGPNSNQPQHF.

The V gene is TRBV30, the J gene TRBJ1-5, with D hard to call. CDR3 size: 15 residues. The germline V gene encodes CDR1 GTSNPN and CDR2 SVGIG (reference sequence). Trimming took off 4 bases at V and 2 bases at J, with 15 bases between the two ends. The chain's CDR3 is CAWTTTSRGNQPQHF. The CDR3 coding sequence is TGTGCCTGGACAACGACGTCGAGAGGCAATCAGCCCCAGCATTTT. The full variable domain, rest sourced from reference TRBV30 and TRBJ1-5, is SQTIHQWPATLVQPVGSPLSLECTVEGTSNPNLYWYRQAAGRGLQLLFYSVGIGQISSEVPQNLSASRPQDRQFILSSKKLLLSDSGFYLCAWTTTSRGNQPQHFGDGTRLSIL.

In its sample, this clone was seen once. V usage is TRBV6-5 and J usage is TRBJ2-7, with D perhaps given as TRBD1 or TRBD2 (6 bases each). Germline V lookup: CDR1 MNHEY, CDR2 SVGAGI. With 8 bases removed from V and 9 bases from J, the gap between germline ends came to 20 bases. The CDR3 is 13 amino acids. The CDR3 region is CASGDLGAGRQYV. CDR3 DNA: TGTGCCAGCGGGGATCTGGGGGCGGGAAGGCAGTACGTC.

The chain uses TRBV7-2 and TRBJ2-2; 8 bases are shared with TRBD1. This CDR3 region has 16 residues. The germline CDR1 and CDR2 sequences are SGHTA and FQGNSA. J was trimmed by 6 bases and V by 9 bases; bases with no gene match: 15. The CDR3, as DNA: TGTGCCAGTGAGCATTTCAGGGGGCGATTCCCCGGGGAGCTGTTTTTT. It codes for CASEHFRGRFPGELFF.

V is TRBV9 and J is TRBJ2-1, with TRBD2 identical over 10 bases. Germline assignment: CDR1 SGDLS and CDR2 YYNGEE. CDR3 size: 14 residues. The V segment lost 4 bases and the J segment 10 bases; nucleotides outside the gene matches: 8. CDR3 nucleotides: TGTGCCAGCAGCACAGCGGGGGGGCCGCGGGAGCAGTTCTTC. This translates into CASSTAGGPREQFF.

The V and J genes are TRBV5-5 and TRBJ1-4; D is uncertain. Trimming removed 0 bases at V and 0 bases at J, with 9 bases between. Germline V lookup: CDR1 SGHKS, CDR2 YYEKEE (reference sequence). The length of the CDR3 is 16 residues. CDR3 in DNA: TGTGCCAGCAGCTTGGCCGGACGGTCAACTAATGAAAAACTGTTTTTT. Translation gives CASSLAGRSTNEKLFF.

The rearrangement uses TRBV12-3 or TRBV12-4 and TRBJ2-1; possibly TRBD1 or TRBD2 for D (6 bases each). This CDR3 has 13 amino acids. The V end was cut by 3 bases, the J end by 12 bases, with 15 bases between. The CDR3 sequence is CASSFGGGFVQFF. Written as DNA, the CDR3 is TGTGCCAGCAGTTTTGGAGGGGGGTTCGTGCAGTTCTTC.

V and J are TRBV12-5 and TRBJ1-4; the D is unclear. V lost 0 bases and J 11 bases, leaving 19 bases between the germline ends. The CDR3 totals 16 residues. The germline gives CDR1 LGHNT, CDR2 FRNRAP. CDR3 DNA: TGTGCTAGTGGTTTGGTACCCCCCGCCCTAGGTGGGAAACTGTTTTTT. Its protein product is CASGLVPPALGGKLFF.

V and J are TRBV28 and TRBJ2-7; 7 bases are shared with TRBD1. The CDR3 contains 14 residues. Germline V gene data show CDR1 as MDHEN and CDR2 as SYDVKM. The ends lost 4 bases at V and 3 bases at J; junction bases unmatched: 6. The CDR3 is CASSYADRNYEQYV. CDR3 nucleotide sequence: TGTGCCAGCAGTTACGCGGACAGGAACTACGAGCAGTACGTC.

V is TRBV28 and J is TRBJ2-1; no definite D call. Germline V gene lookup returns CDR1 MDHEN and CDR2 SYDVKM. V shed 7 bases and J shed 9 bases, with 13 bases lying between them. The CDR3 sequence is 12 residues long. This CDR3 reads CASTPAVGEQFF. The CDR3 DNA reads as TGTGCCAGCACTCCGGCGGTGGGTGAGCAGTTCTTC.

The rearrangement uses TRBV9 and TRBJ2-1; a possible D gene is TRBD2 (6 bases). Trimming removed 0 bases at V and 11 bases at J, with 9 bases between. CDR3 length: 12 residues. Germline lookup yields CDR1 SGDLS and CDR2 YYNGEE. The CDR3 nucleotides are TGTGCCAGCAGCGTAGCGGGGGACCAGCAGTTCTTC. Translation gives CASSVAGDQQFF.

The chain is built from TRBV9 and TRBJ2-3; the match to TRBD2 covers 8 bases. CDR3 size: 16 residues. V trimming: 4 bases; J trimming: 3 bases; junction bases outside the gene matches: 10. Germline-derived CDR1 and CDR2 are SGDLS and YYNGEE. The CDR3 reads CASSFRWTSPTDTQYF. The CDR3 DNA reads TGTGCCAGCAGCTTTCGCTGGACTAGCCCTACAGATACGCAGTATTTT.

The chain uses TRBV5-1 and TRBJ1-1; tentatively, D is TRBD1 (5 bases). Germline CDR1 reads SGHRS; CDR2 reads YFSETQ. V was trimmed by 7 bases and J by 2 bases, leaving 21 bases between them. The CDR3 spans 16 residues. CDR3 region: CASGGSAGGGNTEAFF. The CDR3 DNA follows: TGCGCCAGCGGCGGGAGCGCAGGCGGGGGTAACACTGAAGCTTTCTTT.

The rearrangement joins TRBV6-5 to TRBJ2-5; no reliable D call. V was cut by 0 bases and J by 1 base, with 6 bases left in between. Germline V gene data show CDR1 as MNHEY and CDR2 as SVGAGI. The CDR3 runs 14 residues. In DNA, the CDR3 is TGTGCCAGCAGTTACTCCGGGCCCCAAGAGACCCAGTACTTC. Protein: CASSYSGPQETQYF.

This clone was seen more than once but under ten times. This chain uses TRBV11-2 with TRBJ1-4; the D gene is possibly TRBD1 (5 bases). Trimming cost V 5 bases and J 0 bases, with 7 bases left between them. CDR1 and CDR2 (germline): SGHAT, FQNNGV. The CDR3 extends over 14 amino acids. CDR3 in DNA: TGTGCCAGCAGCGGGGGGGCAACTAATGAAAAACTGTTTTTT. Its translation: CASSGGATNEKLFF.

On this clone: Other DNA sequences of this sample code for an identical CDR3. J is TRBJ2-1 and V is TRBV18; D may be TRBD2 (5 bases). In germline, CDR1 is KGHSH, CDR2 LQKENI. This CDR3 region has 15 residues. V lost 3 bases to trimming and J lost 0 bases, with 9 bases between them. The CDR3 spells CASSPSGFSYNEQFF. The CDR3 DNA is TGTGCCAGCTCACCGTCGGGGTTCTCCTACAATGAGCAGTTCTTC.

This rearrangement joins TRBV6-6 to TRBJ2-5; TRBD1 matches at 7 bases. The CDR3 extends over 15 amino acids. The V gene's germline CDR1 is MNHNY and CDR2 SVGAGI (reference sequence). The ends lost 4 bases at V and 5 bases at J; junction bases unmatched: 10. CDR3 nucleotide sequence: TGTGCCAGCAGTTCGGAGACAGGGCGGAGGGAGACCCAGTACTTC. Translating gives CASSSETGRRETQYF.